This TCR beta chain comes out of a study of CD8 T cell repertoires and HIV-1 epitope variants. As for this clone: Its matching antigen is unknown.

The data were produced by immunoSEQ multiplex PCR, yet TCRdb's version contains in-frame clones alone and is incomplete. The sample includes more than 5,500 clones, over 60% of them seen just once. The receptor comes from a male donor with HIV. Specimen: cultured CD8+ T cells derived from PBMCs.

The CDR3 DNA reads TGTGCCAGCACTCCGACAGGGGCGCCAACAGTTGAGCAGTTCTTC. Amino acid sequence: CASTPTGAPTVEQFF. The chain has TRBV7-2 and TRBJ2-1; 8 bases are shared with TRBD1. In germline, CDR1 is SGHTA, CDR2 FQGNSA. V trimming: 7 bases; J trimming: 9 bases; junction bases outside the gene matches: 14. This CDR3 is 15 amino acids long.